This is a list of T cell receptor beta chains from one sample in a study of T cell responses to AZD1222 COVID-19 vaccine. Only in-frame clones appear in the TCRdb table, and some are missing; sequencing was by immunoSEQ multiplex PCR. In the table there are around 84,000 clones, 87% of which are singletons. Material: peripheral blood, obtained on day 0 of AZD1222 vaccination. The receptors were gathered from an adult in good health. Each CDR3 is given with its conserved first and last residue. The order of the fields is J gene, V gene, CDR3 protein.

TRBJ1-2,TRBV6-5,CASSYSRGLGAPYTF
TRBJ2-5,TRBV6-1,CASSEVSGGSSQRETQYF
TRBJ1-5,TRBV15,CATSRDLRGGNQPQHF
TRBJ2-2,TRBV18,CASSPRAASGGTTGELFF
TRBJ1-6,TRBV7-2,CASSPTGTGSGSPLHF
TRBJ1-1,TRBV14,CASSPSANTEAFF
TRBJ1-6,TRBV7-9,CASRHSQGGNSPLHF
TRBJ2-7,TRBV6-1,CASSDPWAGTSGTDYYEQYF
TRBJ1-5,TRBV5-6,CASSYTGGNQPQHF
TRBJ2-2,TRBV7-6,CASSPELASLGTGELFF
TRBJ2-3,TRBV10-1,CASSEGGRPSSTDTQYF
TRBJ2-2,TRBV19,CASIRLAGDIGELFF
TRBJ1-3,TRBV5-6,CASSWDRGENTIYF
TRBJ1-2,TRBV6-6,CASSYSGGELYGYTF
TRBJ2-3,TRBV18,CASSPQGRNPDTQYF
TRBJ2-3,TRBV6-2/TRBV6-3,CASSYGGGSPDTQYF
TRBJ1-4,TRBV19,CASSMDSPQDEKLFF
TRBJ1-6,TRBV7-8,CASSLDREFGSPLHF
TRBJ1-5,TRBV6-5,CASQAGPIHQPQHF
TRBJ1-6,TRBV7-2,CASSSDRGGNSPLHF
TRBJ1-5,TRBV5-1,CASSYGGANQPQHF
TRBJ2-1,TRBV5-1,CASSLQGARNNEQFF
TRBJ1-2,TRBV7-6,CASSFAGGYGYTF
TRBJ2-1,TRBV5-1,CASSDFTSGAQNEQFF
TRBJ1-5,TRBV30,CAWRQGAGQPQHF
TRBJ2-7,TRBV7-2,CASSLYSYEQYF
TRBJ1-1,TRBV30,CAWSVQGDTEAFF
TRBJ2-7,TRBV2,CASRGRGTRIGEQYF
TRBJ2-1,TRBV14,CASSQDQVLAGYNEQFF
TRBJ1-5,TRBV18,CASSPGTGRNQPQHF
TRBJ2-2,TRBV7-3,CASSPGTSGGGYGELFF
TRBJ1-4,TRBV5-1,CASSLGQGAEKLFF
TRBJ2-1,TRBV6-2/TRBV6-3,CASSYPLEYNEQFF
TRBJ1-1,TRBV10-1,CALQGMNTEAFF
TRBJ2-1,TRBV6-2/TRBV6-3,CASSYLASYNEQFF
TRBJ2-1,TRBV29-1,CSVLAGGRNEQFF
TRBJ2-5,TRBV30,CAFGWAAQETQYF
TRBJ2-1,TRBV6-6,CASRDGQRSSYNEQFF
TRBJ1-5,TRBV10-3,CAISESDQPQHF
TRBJ1-2,TRBV29-1,CSVLQNYGYTF
TRBJ1-2,TRBV5-5,CASSLAPRDYGYTF
TRBJ1-4,TRBV5-8,CASVMWVGGNEKLFF
TRBJ1-6,TRBV7-2,CASSSWSGRVGPLHF
TRBJ2-7,TRBV2,CASSEPLGSPSYEQYF
TRBJ1-1,TRBV19,CASSRQVTNTEAFF
TRBJ1-6,TRBV7-2,CASSLAQRKNSPLHF
TRBJ2-3,TRBV9,CASSPSGRPDTQYF
TRBJ1-2,TRBV7-2,CASSLAGQSYGYTF
TRBJ1-4,TRBV7-2,CASSRGGTGNEKLFF
TRBJ2-7,TRBV9,CASSVAGGFYEQYF